This paragraph reports one T cell receptor beta chain. Profiling relied on immunoSEQ multiplex PCR, and the TCRdb table lists in-frame clones only, not all of them. The sample yields 30,000 to 40,000 clones, around 91% seen once. The sample comes from a study of T cell changes during pregnancy in multiple sclerosis. Germline V gives CDR1 KGHSH, CDR2 LQKENI. The CDR3 is 16 amino acids. Germline trimming cut 3 bases from V and 12 bases from J; bases unmatched to any gene: 17. The input for sequencing was CD8+ T cells from peripheral blood mononuclear cells, taken in the second trimester of pregnancy. This receptor was obtained from a female donor with multiple sclerosis, enrolled in a pregnancy study. This rearrangement joins TRBV18 to TRBJ2-1, with 7 bases lining up with TRBD1. This chain's CDR3 is CASSPSPGTAILGQFF. Written as DNA, the CDR3 is TGTGCCAGCTCACCTTCACCGGGGACAGCGATACTTGGGCAGTTCTTC.